These T cell receptor beta chains were read from a single sample in a study of Graves' ophthalmopathy and Graves' hyperthyroidism. Each CDR3 protein is one row after TCRdb ran MiXCR on the multiplex PCR reads. In the table there are 300,000 to 450,000 distinct CDR3 sequences, roughly a sixth of which are singletons. The sample taken for sequencing was peripheral blood. All receptors come from an adult woman with stable Graves' hyperthyroidism. Each CDR3 is given with its conserved first and last residue. A D gene is named only where the DNA matches it firmly. Size is stated for part of the rows, as once, few or many counts, or as a class when the clone is expanded.

V gene,D gene,clone size,J gene,CDR3 DNA,CDR3 protein
TRBV5-4,.,.,TRBJ1-1,TGTGCCAGCAGCCCAGGGGCCCTGAACACTGAAGCTTTCTTT,CASSPGALNTEAFF
TRBV2,.,few,TRBJ1-6,TGTGCCACCACACCAAAGGGACCTTGGGGTTCACCCCTCCACTTT,CATTPKGPWGSPLHF
TRBV25-1,.,.,TRBJ1-4,TGTGCCAGCACCGACAGTCTAAAACTGTTTTTT,CASTDSLKLFF
TRBV15,TRBD2,many,TRBJ2-7,TGTGCCACCAGCAGTGCCGGGACTTCTAGCGGGAGGGCCGGTTCCTACGAGCAGTACTTC,CATSSAGTSSGRAGSYEQYF
TRBV11-2,.,many,TRBJ1-2,TGTGCCAGCAGCCGTAAATCTAACTATGGCTACACCTTC,CASSRKSNYGYTF
TRBV11-2,.,many,TRBJ2-2,TGTGCCAGCAGCTTAATCAGGGGAACCGGGGAGCTGTTTTTT,CASSLIRGTGELFF
TRBV13,.,many,TRBJ2-7,TGTGCCAGCAGCCCTAGGGCGGGACCCTACGAGCAGTACTTC,CASSPRAGPYEQYF
TRBV28,.,many,TRBJ1-2,TGTGCCAGCACCCCAGGTCCACCGAACTATGGCTACACCTTC,CASTPGPPNYGYTF
TRBV6-2/TRBV6-3,TRBD2,many,TRBJ2-7,TGTGCCAGCAGTTACCGGGGACTAGCGCGTGAGCAGTACTTC,CASSYRGLAREQYF
TRBV28,TRBD1,many,TRBJ2-7,TGTGCCAGCAGTGCCGACCGGGACAGCTACGAGCAGTACTTC,CASSADRDSYEQYF
TRBV20-1,.,.,TRBJ1-2,TGCAGTGCTAGAGATCCAAGCTATGGCTACACCTTC,CSARDPSYGYTF
TRBV6-2/TRBV6-3,.,.,TRBJ2-5,TGTGCCAGCACCATCCTGGGACTCCCTACAAGAGGACAAGAGACCCAGTACTTC,CASTILGLPTRGQETQYF
TRBV6-5,TRBD1,.,TRBJ2-7,TGTGCCAGCAGTTACGGGACAGGAAAATACGAGCAGTACTTC,CASSYGTGKYEQYF
TRBV15,.,many,TRBJ1-5,TGTGCCACCAGCGGGGGGGGAGGAAGGGTCAATCAGCCCCAGCATTTT,CATSGGGGRVNQPQHF
TRBV5-4,TRBD2,few,TRBJ2-7,TGTGCCAGCAGCTTTCCCGGGACTAGCGGGATGCATGTAGGGGAGCAGTACTTC,CASSFPGTSGMHVGEQYF
TRBV5-1,.,many,TRBJ2-7,TGCGCCAGCAGCTTGGTAGCGGAGCTCCCCCTCGAGCAGTACTTC,CASSLVAELPLEQYF
TRBV18,TRBD1,many,TRBJ1-1,TGTGCCAGCTCCCCACAGGGGCCCACGAACACTGAAGCTTTCTTT,CASSPQGPTNTEAFF
TRBV6-1,.,many,TRBJ2-7,TGTGCCAGCAGTGAAGTTATGACGTCGGTGGACGAGCAGTACTTC,CASSEVMTSVDEQYF
TRBV5-1,.,.,TRBJ2-6,TGCGCCAGCAGCCCGGGTAACTCTGGGGCCAACGTCCTGACTTTC,CASSPGNSGANVLTF
TRBV29-1,.,many,TRBJ1-1,TGCAGCGTTGAAGAATGGGGGGACGCAGCTTTCTTT,CSVEEWGDAAFF
TRBV19,.,.,TRBJ2-7,TGTGCCAGTAGTATCGGGGCAAACTCCTACGAGCAGTACTTC,CASSIGANSYEQYF
TRBV7-6,TRBD2,many,TRBJ2-7,TGTGCCAGCAGCTTAGCGGCCCCTCGACTAGCGGGGACGGGCTTCTACGAGCAGTACTTC,CASSLAAPRLAGTGFYEQYF
TRBV6-2/TRBV6-3,.,.,TRBJ1-1,TGTGCCAGCAGTTGGCCGGGAACTGAAGCTTTCTTT,CASSWPGTEAFF
TRBV12-3/TRBV12-4,.,many,TRBJ1-2,TGTGCCAGCAGTTCGGGGATCTATGGCTACACCTTC,CASSSGIYGYTF
TRBV28,TRBD1,many,TRBJ1-3,TGTGCCAGCAGCGCTCCGGGACAGCACTCTGGAAACACCATATATTTT,CASSAPGQHSGNTIYF
TRBV28,.,many,TRBJ2-7,TGTGCCAGCAGTTTCCCACATGGTTCCTACGAGCAGTACTTC,CASSFPHGSYEQYF
TRBV27,.,many,TRBJ2-5,TGTGCCAGCAGTCCAGGGACGGCGGAGACCCAGTACTTC,CASSPGTAETQYF
TRBV6-1,TRBD2,few,TRBJ2-7,TGTGCCAGCAGTGTCACTAGCGGGGGAAACTACGAGCAGTACTTC,CASSVTSGGNYEQYF
TRBV4-1,TRBD1,.,TRBJ1-1,TGCGCCAGCAGCCAAGTCTCCAGGGGGACTGAAGCTTTCTTT,CASSQVSRGTEAFF